The clone carrying this T cell receptor (beta chain) was recorded a few times. Its antigen is as yet unknown. The source of the sample is a study of cytomegalovirus exposure and HLA in healthy donors. Study-wide points: Follow-up analysis later connected one missense variant in DCLRE1C with trimming of TCR beta V- and J-genes. Per a prior analysis, the majority of TCR beta V segments were productive roughly 87% or roughly 30% of the time.

PCR primers comprised 60 Vbeta and 13 Jbeta primers. Measured with immunoSEQ multiplex PCR; TCRdb has only the in-frame clones, and not every one. This sample has about 160,000 clones, with roughly 78% found just once. Germline CDR1 is MNHNY and CDR2 is SVGAGI (reference sequence). Trimming cost V 4 bases and J 4 bases, with 17 bases left between them. The CDR3 spans 16 residues. V usage is TRBV6-6 and J usage is TRBJ1-5, with D perhaps TRBD1 (5 bases). Sequenced: PBMCs. The sequence derives from a middle-aged man in good health and CMV-seropositive. CDR3 coding DNA: TGTGCCAGCAGTTCCCCAGGGAGGCCGGTAAATCAGCCCCAGCATTTT. The encoded protein is CASSSPGRPVNQPQHF.